What follows is one T cell receptor beta chain and its context. No antigen is known for it. Naive CD8 isolation took CD45RO-negative cells positively selected for CCR7 and excluded terminally differentiated effector memory CD45RA+ cells. These data originate in a study of shared clonotypes between healthy human individuals. Sequenced by immunoSEQ multiplex PCR; TCRdb stores in-frame clones only, minus some. The table has about 2 million clones, approximately 94% seen once. Whole-study findings and limits: An expected dependence of interdonor clonotype sharing on sequencing depth was noted.

Germline assignment: CDR1 SGDLS and CDR2 YYNGEE. The CDR3 runs 11 residues. The V end was cut by 4 bases, the J end by 9 bases, with 8 bases between. Sequences were obtained from naive CD8+ T cells sorted from blood. The chain couples TRBV9 to TRBJ2-1; D unresolved. This sequence originates from a man between 18 and 29 years old in good health. The CDR3 reads CASSQFSEQFF. Written as DNA, the CDR3 is TGTGCCAGCAGCCAATTCAGTGAGCAGTTCTTC.